Sequencing of this T cell receptor beta chain was carried out in a study of CD8+ T cells in alopecia areata. In this sample, this clone turned up once. Its antigen remains unidentified. General observations from the study: More clonal than normal scalp was lesional scalp, particularly alopecia totalis/universalis. Mice showed TCR sharing more clearly than patients did, possibly owing to HLA.

RNA extraction was followed by reverse transcription into cDNA, which acted as the sequencing template. Assay used: immunoSEQ multiplex PCR; TCRdb lists only in-frame clones, some missing. The repertoire has 120,000 to 150,000 clones, less than 65% of them found once; the top ten carry 30% to 45%. The CDR3 length is 16 residues. V was cut by 2 bases and J by 2 bases, with 16 bases left in between. Germline lookup yields CDR1 SNHLY and CDR2 FYNNEI. PBMCs were stained for CD3, CD4 and CD8, and CD4+ and CD8+ T cells were sorted. The chain links TRBV2 to TRBJ2-7; perhaps TRBD2 as D (6 bases). The sequencing sample was made of CD8+ T cells sorted from blood. The sequence was collected from a human donor in good health. The CDR3 DNA is TGTGCCAGCAGTGAATCTAACATGCGGGGCGCCTACGAGCAGTACTTC. Protein product: CASSESNMRGAYEQYF.